Sequencing of this TCR beta chain was carried out in a study of cytomegalovirus exposure and HLA in healthy donors. With 60 Vbeta and 13 Jbeta primers, the PCR was carried out. Using immunoSEQ multiplex PCR, the repertoire was profiled, and TCRdb retains in-frame clones only, with some absent. Of roughly 130,000 clones in the sample, roughly 74% are singletons; the top ten hold about 6%. In this sample, this clone turned up a few times. What it binds is unknown. From germline, CDR1 is KGHSH and CDR2 LQKENI. CDR3 length: 12 residues. V lost 8 bases to trimming and J lost 6 bases, with 11 bases between them. Findings and caveats of the study: In a later analysis, at a false discovery rate of 0.05, approximately 15,000 TCR beta sequences matched HLA alleles.

The source material was PBMCs. This sequence joins TRBV18 and TRBJ2-1; weak D call: TRBD2 (7 bases). The receptor's source is a woman aged 45-60 years in good health and CMV-seropositive. The CDR3 here is CASGGASNEQFF. CDR3 DNA sequence: TGTGCCAGCGGGGGGGCGAGCAATGAGCAGTTCTTC. Based on the CDR3 plus reference TRBV18 and TRBJ2-1, the full variable domain is NAGVMQNPRHLVRRRGQEARLRCSPMKGHSHVYWYRQLPEEGLKFMVYLQKENIIDESGMPKERFSAEFPKEGPSILRIQQVVRGDSAAYFCASGGASNEQFFGPGTRLTVL.